This T cell receptor beta chain appears in the sequencing data of a study of pediatric ulcerative colitis. Germline CDR1 and CDR2: SGHTA and FQGNSA. This CDR3 is built from 18 residues. V lost 4 bases and J 1 base, leaving 22 bases between the germline ends. The rectum was sampled with one to two pinch biopsies at colonoscopy. Note on this clone: The antigen is unknown.

Repertoires were generated with immunoSEQ multiplex PCR, while TCRdb's copy carries only in-frame clones and drops some. The sample consists of about 22,000 clones, roughly two thirds of them appearing once. The study, taken as a whole, reports: No controls had the two rectal clonotypes shared by ulcerative colitis patients.

The TCR originated in a boy younger than 18 with severe ulcerative colitis. V and J are TRBV7-2 and TRBJ1-1, with D possibly TRBD1 on 6 matching bases. The sequencing input was gut tissue. Here the CDR3 reads CASSSRGHSLLRNTEAFF. CDR3 in DNA: TGTGCCAGCAGCTCAAGGGGACACTCCTTACTGCGGAACACTGAAGCTTTCTTT.